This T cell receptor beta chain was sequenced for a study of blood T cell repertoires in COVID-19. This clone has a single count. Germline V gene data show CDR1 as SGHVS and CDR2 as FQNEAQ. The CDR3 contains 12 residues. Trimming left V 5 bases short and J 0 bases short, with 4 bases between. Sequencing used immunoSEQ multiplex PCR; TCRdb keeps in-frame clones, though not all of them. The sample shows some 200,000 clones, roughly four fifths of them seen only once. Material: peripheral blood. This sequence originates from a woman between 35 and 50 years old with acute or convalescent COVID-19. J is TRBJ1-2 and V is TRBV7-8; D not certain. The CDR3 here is CASSPANYGYTF. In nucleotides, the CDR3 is TGTGCCAGCAGCCCGGCTAACTATGGCTACACCTTC.